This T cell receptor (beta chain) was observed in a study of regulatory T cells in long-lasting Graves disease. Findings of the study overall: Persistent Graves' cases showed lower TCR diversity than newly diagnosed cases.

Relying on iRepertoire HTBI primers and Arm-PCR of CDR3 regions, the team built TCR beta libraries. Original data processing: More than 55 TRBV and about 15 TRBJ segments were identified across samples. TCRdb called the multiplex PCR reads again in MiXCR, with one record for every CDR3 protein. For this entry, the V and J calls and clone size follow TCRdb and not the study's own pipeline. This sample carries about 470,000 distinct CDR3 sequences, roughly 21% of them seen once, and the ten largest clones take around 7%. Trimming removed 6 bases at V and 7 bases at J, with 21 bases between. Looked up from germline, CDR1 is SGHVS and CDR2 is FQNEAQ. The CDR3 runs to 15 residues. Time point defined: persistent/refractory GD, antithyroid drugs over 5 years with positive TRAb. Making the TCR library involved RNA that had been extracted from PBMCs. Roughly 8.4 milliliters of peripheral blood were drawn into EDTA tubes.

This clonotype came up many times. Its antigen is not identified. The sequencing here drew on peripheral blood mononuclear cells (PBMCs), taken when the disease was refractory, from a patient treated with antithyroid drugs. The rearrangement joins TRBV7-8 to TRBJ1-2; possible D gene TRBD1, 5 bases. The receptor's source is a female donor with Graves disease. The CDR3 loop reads CASSRGRESAIGYTF. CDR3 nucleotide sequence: TGTGCCAGCAGTCGAGGCAGGGAATCGGCTATTGGCTACACCTTC. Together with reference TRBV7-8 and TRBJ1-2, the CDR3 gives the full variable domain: GAGVSQSPRYKVAKRGQDVALRCDPISGHVSLFWYQQALGQGPEFLTYFQNEAQLDKSGLPSDRFFAERPEGSVSTLKIQRTQQEDSAVYLCASSRGRESAIGYTFGSGTRLTVV.